A selection of T cell receptor beta chains follows, all from one sample in a study of T-cell memory formation after mild COVID-19. In TCRdb, the 5' RACE reads were re-called with MiXCR into one record per CDR3 protein. Of tens of thousands of distinct CDR3 sequences in the sample, less than 8% were seen once. What was sequenced was PBMCs or a T cell subset sorted from them (not recorded which). The receptors come from an adult who had mild COVID-19 (a few samples of this study predate the infection). Cell type and time point are not known. CDR3s include the opening cysteine and the closing phenylalanine or tryptophan. A D gene is named only where the DNA matches it firmly. Clone size, where shown, is once, few, many, or a class for clones that have expanded.

J	D	V	size	DNA	CDR3
TRBJ2-2	-	TRBV6-2/TRBV6-3	many	TGTGCCAGCAGCCACGTATGGGGCACCGGGGAGCTGTTTTTT	CASSHVWGTGELFF
TRBJ1-5	-	TRBV6-7	-	TGTGCCAGCAGTTACCGAATCACGGACATCTACAATCAGCCCCAGCATTTT	CASSYRITDIYNQPQHF
TRBJ1-1	-	TRBV7-9	few	TGTGCCAGCAGCTTAAGGGCCCAGAACACTGAAGCTTTCTTT	CASSLRAQNTEAFF
TRBJ2-3	TRBD2	TRBV5-4	many	TGTGCCAGCAGCCCCCGAACTAGCGCTATCGCAGATACGCAGTATTTT	CASSPRTSAIADTQYF
TRBJ1-4	TRBD1	TRBV12-3/TRBV12-4	-	TGTGCCAGCAGTTTGGGGACAGGGGGCTGGACTAATGAAAAACTGTTTTTT	CASSLGTGGWTNEKLFF
TRBJ2-7	TRBD2	TRBV6-5	many	TGTGCCAGCAGTTACTCGGGAGGGAGAGGCTACGAGCAGTACTTC	CASSYSGGRGYEQYF
TRBJ1-2	TRBD1	TRBV5-5	many	TGTGCCAGCAGCTTGCGGATCCAGGGGGGCGATGGCTACACCTTC	CASSLRIQGGDGYTF
TRBJ2-2	TRBD2	TRBV25-1	many	TGTGCCAGCAGTGTTCCCCCCGGAAGACTAGCGGTAAACACCGGGGAGCTGTTTTTT	CASSVPPGRLAVNTGELFF
TRBJ2-4	-	TRBV19	few	TGTGCCAGTAGCCCTCAGGGGGCCAAAAACATTCAGTACTTC	CASSPQGAKNIQYF
TRBJ2-3	-	TRBV4-3	many	TGCGCCAGCAGCCAGGCCATGGGGAGGAAAGATACGCAGTATTTT	CASSQAMGRKDTQYF
TRBJ1-2	-	TRBV5-5	many	TGTGCCAGCAGCTTGGATTGGGGATTTGGCTACACCTTC	CASSLDWGFGYTF
TRBJ1-1	-	TRBV12-3/TRBV12-4	many	TGTGCCAGCACCAAGGGAGAGGCTAGGCTTGAAGCTTTCTTT	CASTKGEARLEAFF
TRBJ2-3	-	TRBV9	few	TGTGCCAGCAGCGTAGGGTCGGGAGTCACAGATACGCAGTATTTT	CASSVGSGVTDTQYF
TRBJ1-1	-	TRBV6-5	many	TGTGCCAGCAGCCGTGTTTCCTTGAACACTGAAGCTTTCTTT	CASSRVSLNTEAFF
TRBJ2-3	-	TRBV7-3	many	TGTGCCAGCAGCTTCCGGGTGGCAGATACGCAGTATTTT	CASSFRVADTQYF
TRBJ2-1	-	TRBV6-5	many	TGTGCCAGCAGACCGTTGACAGGAATTGGAATTTACAATGAGCAGTTCTTC	CASRPLTGIGIYNEQFF
TRBJ1-5	TRBD1	TRBV7-8	-	TGTGCCAGCAGCTTACGGGAGACAGGGAATCAGCCCCAGCATTTT	CASSLRETGNQPQHF
TRBJ2-4	TRBD1	TRBV5-1	many	TGCGCCAGCAGCTCCAAGGGACAGGGTAGGGTAGACATTCAGTACTTC	CASSSKGQGRVDIQYF